The 16 T cell receptor beta chains below all came from one sample that was sequenced in a study of human T cells and chemical hapten exposure. Each CDR3 protein gets one entry after TCRdb re-called the RACE reads with MiXCR. This sample has approximately 90,000 distinct CDR3 sequences, with around an eighth found just once. The time point denotes: patch test 1, 2 weeks after DPC sensitization. Treatment: therapeutic diphenylcyclopropenone sensitization with weekly scalp DPC. The material sequenced was whole blood, taken in connection with sensitization to the hapten diphenylcyclopropenone (DPC). Receptor source: a woman aged 40-49 years with alopecia areata. Some clones in this sample may be carry-over from other donors' samples.

CDR3 sequence: CASSGQGGETQYF. CDR3 coding DNA: TGTGCCAGCAGTGGACAGGGAGGGGAGACCCAGTACTTC. The chain combines TRBV27 with TRBJ2-5; D is possibly TRBD1 (8 bases). Looked up from germline, CDR1 is MNHEY and CDR2 is SMNVEV (reference sequence). The CDR3 is made up of 13 amino acids. The germline V and J ends were trimmed by 5 bases and 5 bases, with 12 bases remaining between them.

V and J are TRBV20-1 and TRBJ1-4; no clear D. CDR3 length equals 13 residues. Per the germline V gene, CDR1 is DFQATT and CDR2 is SNEGSKA (reference sequence). V lost 0 bases and J 5 bases, leaving 7 bases between the germline ends. The chain's CDR3 is CSARDGLNEKLFF. CDR3 DNA sequence: TGCAGTGCTAGAGACGGGCTGAATGAAAAACTGTTTTTT.

This clonotype occurred a few times. V usage is TRBV3-1 and J usage is TRBJ2-1; TRBD2 aligns across 9 bases. V lost 1 base, J lost 7 bases, and 11 bases stayed unmatched. Germline-derived CDR1 and CDR2 are LGHDT and YNNKEL (reference sequence). The CDR3 totals 17 residues. CDR3 residues: CASSQVYPSGDGNEQFF. Written as DNA, the CDR3 is TGTGCCAGCAGCCAAGTATATCCTAGCGGGGATGGAAATGAGCAGTTCTTC.

This clonotype was counted between two and nine times. The chain recombines TRBV6-2 or TRBV6-3 with TRBJ2-3; 8 nucleotides line up with TRBD2. CDR1 is MNHEY, CDR2 SVGEGT, per germline. This CDR3 spans 16 amino acids. Losses at the gene ends were 2 bases for V and 6 bases for J; bases not matched to a gene: 10. CDR3 sequence reads: CASSYLPMASGDTQYF. The CDR3 nucleotides read TGTGCCAGCAGTTACCTCCCCATGGCTAGCGGGGATACGCAGTATTTT.

In this sample, this clonotype turned up many times. J is TRBJ2-3 and V is TRBV18; TRBD2 matches at 8 bases. Germline V gene data show CDR1 as KGHSH and CDR2 as LQKENI. V gave up 3 bases and J gave up 0 bases; unmatched junction bases: 2. This CDR3 region has 15 residues. CDR3 in DNA: TGTGCCAGCTCACCTCCTAGCGGGAGCACAGATACGCAGTATTTT. Translation: CASSPPSGSTDTQYF.

A note on this clonotype: A read error may explain this, as a much larger clone is one base away. The chain has TRBV6-1 and TRBJ1-5, with D possibly matching TRBD1 (5 bases). V was trimmed by 6 bases and J by 4 bases, leaving 22 bases between them. CDR3 size: 17 residues. Per germline, CDR1 MNHNS and CDR2 SASEGT. The CDR3 loop reads CASRRGWDPLLNQPQHF. The CDR3 DNA reads TGTGCCAGCAGGAGGGGCTGGGACCCGCTGTTAAATCAGCCCCAGCATTTT.

The chain links TRBV18 to TRBJ2-5, with D uncertain. The CDR3 has 13 amino acids. Germline V gene sequence: CDR1 KGHSH, CDR2 LQKENI. With 0 bases removed from V and 1 base from J, the gap between germline ends came to 3 bases. The CDR3 sequence: CASSPPSQETQYF. The CDR3 coding sequence is TGTGCCAGCTCACCACCGTCCCAAGAGACCCAGTACTTC.

The chain uses TRBV7-2 and TRBJ1-2, with D tentatively TRBD1 (5 bases). This CDR3 spans 14 amino acids. Germline loops: CDR1 SGHTA, CDR2 FQGNSA. The V and J ends lost 1 base and 8 bases respectively, with 14 bases between them. This CDR3 reads CASSLDGRGDGYTF. The CDR3 DNA reads TGTGCCAGCAGCTTAGATGGGAGGGGCGACGGCTACACCTTC.

This clonotype was found many times. J is TRBJ1-6 and V is TRBV28, with 9 bases that match TRBD1. The germline gives CDR1 MDHEN, CDR2 SYDVKM. The CDR3 has 15 residues. V shed 5 bases and J 9 bases; nucleotides not matched to a gene: 8. The CDR3 DNA reads TGTGCCAGCAGTCCACCGGGACAGGGACGTTCACCCCTCCACTTT. Residues: CASSPPGQGRSPLHF.

This chain connects TRBV7-9 to TRBJ2-5; 10 bases are shared with TRBD2. V dropped 6 bases and J dropped 6; count of bases not matched to a gene: 4. The V gene's germline CDR1 is SEHNR and CDR2 FQNEAQ (reference sequence). The CDR3 is 13 amino acids. The CDR3 DNA reads TGTGCCAGCAGTCGGGGACTAGCGAAGACCCAGTACTTC. Translation: CASSRGLAKTQYF. The complete variable domain, with remaining parts taken from reference TRBV7-9 and TRBJ2-5, reads DTGVSQNPRHKITKRGQNVTFRCDPISEHNRLYWYRQTLGQGPEFLTYFQNEAQLEKSRLLSDRFSAERPKGSFSTLEIQRTEQGDSAMYLCASSRGLAKTQYFGPGTRLLVL.

V is TRBV7-6 and J is TRBJ1-5; D is undetermined. V lost 7 bases and J 6 bases, leaving 16 bases between the germline ends. Germline-derived CDR1 and CDR2 are SGHVS and FNYEAQ. The CDR3 runs to 14 residues. The DNA for the CDR3 is TGTGCCAGCACCCTGCTTGGTCCGCGTCAGCCCCAGCATTTT. Its translation: CASTLLGPRQPQHF.

A few counts support this clonotype. The rearrangement links TRBV7-9 to TRBJ2-2, with a tentative D call TRBD2 (5 bases). Between the trimmed V and J ends, which lost 1 base and 6 bases, there was a span of 12 bases. Germline assignment: CDR1 SEHNR and CDR2 FQNEAQ (reference sequence). There are 15 residues in the CDR3. The CDR3 loop is CASSLDGVVAGELFF. DNA of the CDR3: TGTGCCAGCAGCTTAGACGGGGTCGTGGCCGGGGAGCTGTTTTTT.

This clonotype showed up just a few times. The V and J genes are TRBV19 and TRBJ2-5; tentatively, D is TRBD2 (6 bases). Trimming took 5 bases from V and 5 from J, leaving 12 bases between them. The germline gives CDR1 LNHDA, CDR2 SQIVND (reference sequence). The CDR3 is 13 amino acids. CDR3 amino acids: CASSDPRGETQYF. DNA of the CDR3: TGTGCCAGTAGTGACCCCCGGGGGGAGACCCAGTACTTC.

This rearrangement joins TRBV5-4 to TRBJ2-1; TRBD2 is a possible D gene (6 bases). The ends were cut back, 0 bases at V and 12 bases at J, with 10 bases in the middle. Germline V lookup: CDR1 SGHNT, CDR2 YYREEE (reference sequence). The length of the CDR3 is 12 residues. The CDR3 spells CASSLDRGGQFF. The CDR3 nucleotides are TGTGCCAGCAGCTTGGATCGGGGAGGGCAGTTCTTC.

This clonotype came up many times. The genes are TRBV5-5 and TRBJ2-6, with D possibly being TRBD1 (6 bases). Germline CDR1 SGHKS, CDR2 YYEKEE (reference sequence). The V end lost 1 base, the J end lost 2 bases, and 7 bases lay between the germline ends. The CDR3 spans 15 residues. The CDR3 loop reads CASSLSGAGANVLTF. The CDR3 DNA sequence: TGTGCCAGCAGCTTGTCAGGGGCTGGGGCCAACGTCCTGACTTTC.

This chain connects TRBV11-2 to TRBJ2-3, with a tentative D call TRBD2 (7 bases). The CDR3 has 16 residues. Germline-derived CDR1 and CDR2 are SGHAT and FQNNGV. With 5 bases removed from V and 0 bases from J, the gap between germline ends came to 15 bases. The CDR3 sequence: CASSLWGGSSTDTQYF. The CDR3 region has the DNA TGTGCCAGCAGCCTGTGGGGGGGCAGTAGCACAGATACGCAGTATTTT.